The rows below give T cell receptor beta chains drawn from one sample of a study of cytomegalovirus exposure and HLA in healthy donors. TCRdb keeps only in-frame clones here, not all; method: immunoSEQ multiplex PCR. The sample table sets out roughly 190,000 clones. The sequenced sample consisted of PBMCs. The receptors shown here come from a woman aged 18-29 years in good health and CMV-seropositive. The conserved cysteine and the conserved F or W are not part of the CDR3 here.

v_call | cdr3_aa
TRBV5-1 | ASSLGASGITDTQY
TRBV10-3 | AIGLAATGELF
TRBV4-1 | ASSRADSSYGYT
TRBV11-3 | ASSHRTGGYTQY
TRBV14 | ASSPTSGRRRGTDTQY
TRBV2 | ASSVGQGREQF
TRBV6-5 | ASFKTGTDTQY
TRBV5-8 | ASSLNRGGVYEQY
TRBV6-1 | ASSRGQGETQY
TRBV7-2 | ASSPRGAHYGYT
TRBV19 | ASNPQGDTEAF
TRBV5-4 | ASSTWTGRTEAF
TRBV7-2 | ASSQGSGGQPQH
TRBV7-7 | ASSQGVGMNEQF
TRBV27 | ASSFASTGQELH
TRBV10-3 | AISGDRGRSGYT
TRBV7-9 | ASSSLLRRNTGELF
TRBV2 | ASRRQGEQF